Described below is a single T cell receptor (beta chain) sequence and its context. Its matching antigen is unknown. Germline V lookup: CDR1 SGHNT, CDR2 YYREEE (reference sequence). This CDR3 has 17 amino acids. The junction had 16 bases not matched to a gene; V was cut back by 2 bases and J by 9 bases. PCR involved 60 Vbeta and 13 Jbeta primers. TCRdb's table, derived via immunoSEQ multiplex PCR, lists solely in-frame clones and lacks some. The table lists about 160,000 clones, roughly 82% of them singletons, with under 8% in the top ten. This sample was included in a study of cytomegalovirus exposure and HLA in healthy donors. Overall study context: Approximately 180 million T cells yielded around 100 million unique TCR beta sequences, as an earlier analysis found.

Regarding the study as a whole: Previous analysis showed most TCR beta V segments were productive about 87% or about 30% of the time. Confirmation in vitro established that a few CMV-associated chains were specific for CMV antigens.

This sequence originates from a man in his forties or fifties in good health and CMV-seropositive. Sequenced input: PBMCs. This chain uses TRBV5-4 with TRBJ2-5; 10 nucleotides match TRBD1. The CDR3 is CASSFSPGTGDRFAQYF. The CDR3 DNA sequence: TGTGCCAGCAGCTTCTCACCCGGGACAGGGGACCGGTTCGCCCAGTACTTC.